This T cell receptor (beta chain) is from a study of T-cell reconstitution after alpha-beta-depleted transplantation in children. Study-level results: Expanded graft clones, several hundred of them, were reportedly the source of alpha-beta T cells about two months after transplant. T-cell counts and diversity at one year post-transplant came mainly from newly produced T cells. High day-60 TCRbeta diversity in some patients came from surviving recipient T cells and thymic progenitors.

The germline V gene encodes CDR1 MDHEN and CDR2 SYDVKM. The V segment lost 4 bases and the J segment 5 bases; nucleotides outside the gene matches: 14. The length of the CDR3 is 16 residues. This clonotype was found many times. Its antigen is unknown. The library targeted TCRbeta and was prepared with unique molecular identifiers. From the PCR reads, TCRdb called clonotypes with MiXCR, one entry per CDR3 protein. Of fewer than 700,000 distinct CDR3 sequences listed, under 15% were seen once; the top ten hold around 2%. This receptor was obtained from a male patient younger than 18 who had a stem cell transplant for acute myeloid leukemia, so the T cells may come from the graft donor. Specimen: PBMCs, mostly from graft donor cells, collected 360 days after TCRalphabeta/CD19-depleted stem cell transplant. The V gene is TRBV28, the J gene TRBJ2-7, with 7 bases that match TRBD1. The CDR3 nucleotides are TGTGCCAGCAGTTCCGGTGGACGAGGGGGCACGGACGAGCAGTACTTC. Encoded protein: CASSSGGRGGTDEQYF.